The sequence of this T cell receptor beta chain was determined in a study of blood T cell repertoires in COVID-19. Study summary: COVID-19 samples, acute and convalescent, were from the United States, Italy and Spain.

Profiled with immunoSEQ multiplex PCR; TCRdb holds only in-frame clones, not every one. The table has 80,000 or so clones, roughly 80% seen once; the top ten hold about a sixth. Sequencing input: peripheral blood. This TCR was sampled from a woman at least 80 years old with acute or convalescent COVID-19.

The CDR3 is CASSKGEAGRYQPQHF. CDR3 DNA sequence: TGTGCCAGCAGCAAAGGTGAGGCAGGGCGATATCAGCCCCAGCATTTT. The chain recombines TRBV21-1 with TRBJ1-5; the table's D call, TRBD1, has no DNA check behind it. TRBV21-1 is listed as a pseudogene. The CDR3 covers 16 residues.